This T cell receptor (beta chain) appears in the sequencing data of a study of radiation and T cells in renal cell carcinoma. This CDR3 spans 12 amino acids. Germline CDR1 and CDR2: SGDLS and YYNGEE. Trimming left V 1 base short and J 10 bases short, with 6 bases between. This table comes from immunoSEQ multiplex PCR, and its TCRdb copy is limited to in-frame clones, with some not included. The repertoire has roughly 140,000 clones, 87% of them found once; the top ten carry under 15%. Specified time point: blood 2 weeks post-SBRT. Treatment reported: 15 Gy SBRT to primary tumor, nephrectomy 4 weeks later.

The material sequenced was blood, taken from a patient whose treatment included radiotherapy and nephrectomy. V usage is TRBV9 and J usage is TRBJ1-6, with D unresolved. The sequence was collected from a woman aged 45-60 years with renal cell carcinoma. The CDR3 region is CASSVSDSPLHF. CDR3 sequence (DNA): TGTGCCAGCAGCGTAAGTGACTCACCCCTCCACTTT.